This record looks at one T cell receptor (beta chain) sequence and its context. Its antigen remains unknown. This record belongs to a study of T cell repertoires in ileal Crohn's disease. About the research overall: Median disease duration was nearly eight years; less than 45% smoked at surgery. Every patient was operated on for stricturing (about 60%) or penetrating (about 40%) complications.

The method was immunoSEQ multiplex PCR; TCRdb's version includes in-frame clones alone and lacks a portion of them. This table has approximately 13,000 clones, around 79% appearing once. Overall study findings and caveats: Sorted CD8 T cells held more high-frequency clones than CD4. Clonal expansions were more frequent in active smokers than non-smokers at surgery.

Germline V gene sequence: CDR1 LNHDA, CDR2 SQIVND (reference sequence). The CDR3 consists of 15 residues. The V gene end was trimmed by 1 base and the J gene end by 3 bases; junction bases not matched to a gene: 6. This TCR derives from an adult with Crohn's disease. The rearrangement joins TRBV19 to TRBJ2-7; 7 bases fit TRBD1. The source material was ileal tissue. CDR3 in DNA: TGTGCCAGTAGTATAGGCACCGGGACAGACTACGAGCAGTACTTC. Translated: CASSIGTGTDYEQYF.